The 2 T cell receptor beta chains below come from one sample, sequenced in a study of blood T cells in healthy people across ages (dated by TCRdb to about 2015). Library method: 5' RACE. The reads were generated on an Illumina HiSeq 2500. A second PCR of about 6 to 11 cycles was run with a J-beta primer mix and a sample-barcoded 5' primer. The public reads were reanalyzed by TCRdb: fastp trimming at Q25, MiXCR alignment, in-frame beta chains only. Rows with one shared CDR3 protein collapse into an entry with the most common genes and DNA. The sample contains approximately 780,000 distinct CDR3 sequences, roughly 25% of them found a single time. The biggest ten clones account for 3% of the sample. These same records also appear under a second study, on T cells of mothers and their children.

Input material: blood. These receptors all stem from a boy aged 5-17 years in good health.

The CDR3 region is CASSPQGGPSSEQFF. In DNA form, the CDR3 reads TGTGCCAGCAGCCCGCAGGGGGGGCCGTCCAGTGAGCAGTTCTTC. The chain carries TRBV7-3 and TRBJ2-5; possibly TRBD1 or TRBD2 for D (7 bases each). TRBJ2-1 explains the end of the DNA better; the J call may be wrong. This CDR3 is built from 15 residues. Germline loops: CDR1 SGHTA, CDR2 FQGTGA.

The chain uses TRBV20-1 and TRBJ2-5, with 7 bases identical to TRBD2. The CDR3 consists of 13 residues. V shed 5 bases, J shed 5 bases, and the junction held 8 bases outside the gene matches. CDR1 DFQATT and CDR2 SNEGSKA come from the germline V gene (reference sequence). CDR3 in amino acids: CSAGRRAGETQYF. Written as DNA, the CDR3 is TGCAGTGCTGGGAGGCGAGCGGGGGAGACCCAGTACTTC.